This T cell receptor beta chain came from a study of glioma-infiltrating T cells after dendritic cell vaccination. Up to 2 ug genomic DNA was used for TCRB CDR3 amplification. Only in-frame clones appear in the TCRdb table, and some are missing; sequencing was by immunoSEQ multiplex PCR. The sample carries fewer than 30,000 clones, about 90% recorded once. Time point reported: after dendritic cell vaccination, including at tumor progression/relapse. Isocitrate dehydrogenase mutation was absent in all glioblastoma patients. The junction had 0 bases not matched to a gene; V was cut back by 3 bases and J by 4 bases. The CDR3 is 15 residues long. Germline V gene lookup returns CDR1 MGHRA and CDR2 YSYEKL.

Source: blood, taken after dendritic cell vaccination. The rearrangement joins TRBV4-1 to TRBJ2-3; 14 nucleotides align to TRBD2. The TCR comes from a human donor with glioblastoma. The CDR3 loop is CASSQTSGGADTQYF. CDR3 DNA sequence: TGCGCCAGCAGCCAGACTAGCGGGGGGGCAGATACGCAGTATTTT.